The clone carrying this T cell receptor beta chain was counted ten times or more. The antigen remains undetermined. CDR1 and CDR2 from the germline V gene are SNHLY and FYNNEI. This CDR3 has 11 amino acids. Trimming removed 6 bases from V and 2 bases from J, with 4 bases in between. These data belong to a study of T cells in Graves' hyperthyroidism and ophthalmopathy. General study results and limits: Onset of ophthalmopathy came a median 6.5 months after the model predicted it. Among thyroid clonotypes expanded above 0.001, most also appeared in blood.

Ophthalmopathy patients had Clinical Activity Score at least 3, NOSPECS grade at least 4, duration under 3 months. Researchers amplified the TCR beta CDR3 regions from RNA transcripts. Researchers ran a first-round RT-PCR on the TCR CDR3 using the HTBI primer set. TCRdb processed the multiplex PCR reads anew with MiXCR; each CDR3 protein has one entry. The profile shows some 360,000 distinct CDR3 sequences, 15% to 20% of them singletons. Input material: blood. V usage is TRBV2 and J usage is TRBJ2-5; D is unclear. This receptor was taken from a woman in her 40s with Graves' ophthalmopathy. CDR3 loop: CASRIQETQYF. The CDR3 DNA is TGTGCCAGCAGGATACAAGAGACCCAGTACTTC.